These 15 T cell receptor beta chains originate from one sample sequenced in a study of blood T cell repertoires in COVID-19. TCRdb's copy holds only in-frame clones and misses some; the assay was immunoSEQ multiplex PCR. Among roughly 53,000 clones listed, about 85% were seen once. Material for sequencing was peripheral blood. The receptors stem from a human donor in a cohort sampled during active COVID-19.

The rearrangement links TRBV28 to TRBJ2-2; D perhaps matches TRBD2 (6 bases). Germline CDR1 is MDHEN and CDR2 is SYDVKM. CDR3 size: 15 residues. Trimming took 10 bases from V and 4 from J, leaving 19 bases between them. The CDR3 bases are TGTGCCATACCCGGGGGAGCCGCTGCCACCGGGGAGCTGTTTTTT. Protein product: CAIPGGAAATGELFF. Full variable domain (missing parts from reference TRBV28 and TRBJ2-2): DVKVTQSSRYLVKRTGEKVFLECVQDMDHENMFWYRQDPGLGLRLIYFSYDVKMKEKGDIPEGYSVSREKKERFSLILESASTNQTSMYLCAIPGGAAATGELFFGEGSRLTVL.

This clone was found once. V usage is TRBV6-2 or TRBV6-3 and J usage is TRBJ2-7; D possibly corresponds to TRBD1 (5 bases). The CDR3 covers 14 residues. The V end was cut by 5 bases, the J end by 4 bases, with 15 bases between. CDR1 is MNHEY and CDR2 is SVGEGT in the germline V gene. CDR3 in DNA: TGTGCCAGCAGTCGCCAGGGTGTAGGTTACGAGCAGTACTTC. It is translated as CASSRQGVGYEQYF.

The chain employs TRBV27 and TRBJ2-7, with D maybe TRBD1 (5 bases). CDR3 length equals 13 residues. Trimming left V 6 bases short and J 5 bases short, with 14 bases between. Per germline, CDR1 MNHEY and CDR2 SMNVEV (reference sequence). CDR3 residues: CASRTSGLHEQYF. The CDR3 region has the DNA TGTGCCAGCAGAACCTCAGGGTTGCACGAGCAGTACTTC.

CDR3 sequence reads: CASSSGRVNSNQPQHF. The DNA of the CDR3 is TGTGCCAGCAGCTCGGGTCGGGTGAATAGCAATCAGCCCCAGCATTTT. The chain combines TRBV5-8 with TRBJ1-5; D call uncertain. The V end was cut by 3 bases, the J end by 0 bases, with 13 bases between. The CDR3 contains 16 residues. Per germline, CDR1 SGHTS and CDR2 YDEGEE.

This sequence joins TRBV11-2 and TRBJ1-1; 8 bases line up with TRBD1. The V gene's germline CDR1 is SGHAT and CDR2 FQNNGV. The CDR3 is 16 amino acids. J gave up 1 base and V 3 bases, and 7 bases lay outside the gene matches. The chain's CDR3 is CASSFINTGGNTEAFF. CDR3 nucleotide sequence: TGTGCCAGCAGCTTCATTAACACAGGGGGGAACACTGAAGCTTTCTTT.

The chain recombines TRBV2 with TRBJ1-3; the D gene is possibly TRBD1 (5 bases). Trimming stripped 6 bases from V and 1 base from J, with 10 bases between. There are 14 residues in the CDR3. Germline loops: CDR1 SNHLY, CDR2 FYNNEI. The CDR3 region is CASRSTGSGNTIYF. CDR3 DNA: TGTGCCAGCAGGAGTACAGGATCTGGAAACACCATATATTTT.

V gene TRBV15 combines with J gene TRBJ2-2; D unresolved. CDR3 size: 17 residues. Looked up from germline, CDR1 is LNHNV and CDR2 is YYDKDF (reference sequence). Trimming pared 0 bases from V and 5 bases from J, leaving 16 bases between. CDR3 protein: CATSRDYQAGWTGELFF. The CDR3 bases are TGTGCCACCAGCAGAGATTATCAGGCTGGGTGGACCGGGGAGCTGTTTTTT.

As DNA, the CDR3 is TGTGCCATCAGCCTACAAGTCCGACATAGCAATCAGCCCCAGCATTTT. Protein product: CAISLQVRHSNQPQHF. The V and J genes are TRBV10-3 and TRBJ1-5; D remains unclear. Germline CDR1 and CDR2: ENHRY and SYGVKD. The CDR3 has 16 residues. Trimming took 6 bases from V and 0 from J, leaving 15 bases between them.

The chain combines TRBV2 with TRBJ2-5; 7 bases match TRBD2. The CDR3 is 15 amino acids. V shed 6 bases and J 0 bases; nucleotides not matched to a gene: 7. Germline CDR1 and CDR2: SNHLY and FYNNEI. The CDR3 nucleotides are TGTGCCAGCAGAGTAAGCGGGGTTCACCAAGAGACCCAGTACTTC. Translation: CASRVSGVHQETQYF.

The chain employs TRBV7-3 and TRBJ2-6; D may be TRBD1 (5 bases). V was trimmed by 5 bases and J by 2 bases, leaving 28 bases between them. This CDR3 region has 21 residues. Germline V gene sequence: CDR1 SGHTA, CDR2 FQGTGA. The CDR3 loop reads CASSQYFNSAGYAAGANVLTF. CDR3 in DNA: TGTGCCAGCAGCCAGTACTTTAATTCCGCAGGGTATGCGGCTGGGGCCAACGTCCTGACTTTC.

This chain joins TRBV7-8 and TRBJ1-1, with 9 nucleotides matching TRBD1. Germline V gives CDR1 SGHVS, CDR2 FQNEAQ. V was clipped by 4 bases and J by 0 bases; unmatched bases: 6. The CDR3 consists of 16 residues. This CDR3 reads CASSSGTGIMNTEAFF. DNA of the CDR3: TGTGCCAGCAGCTCAGGGACAGGGATTATGAACACTGAAGCTTTCTTT.

The chain links TRBV6-5 to TRBJ1-2, with D possibly matching TRBD1 (6 bases). Trimming cost V 6 bases and J 8 bases, with 13 bases left between them. CDR1 is MNHEY, CDR2 SVGAGI, per germline. The CDR3 is made up of 12 amino acids. The CDR3 DNA reads TGTGCCAGCAGAGATCGGGACATCGGCTACACCTTC. Its translation is CASRDRDIGYTF.

The V gene is TRBV5-1, the J gene TRBJ2-1; TRBD1 matches at 8 bases. With 5 bases clipped from V and 5 bases from J, the junction kept 9 bases outside the gene matches. Germline assignment: CDR1 SGHRS and CDR2 YFSETQ. This CDR3 has 15 residues. The CDR3 DNA reads as TGCGCCAGCAGACCCGGACAGGGTAGGAACAATGAGCAGTTCTTC. Translated, it gives CASRPGQGRNNEQFF. The whole variable domain, remainder taken from reference TRBV5-1 and TRBJ2-1, is KAGVTQTPRYLIKTRGQQVTLSCSPISGHRSVSWYQQTPGQGLQFLFEYFSETQRNKGNFPGRFSGRQFSNSRSEMNVSTLELGDSALYLCASRPGQGRNNEQFFGPGTRLTVL.

J is TRBJ1-1 and V is TRBV5-1; D unresolved. The CDR3 has 13 amino acids. The germline CDR1 and CDR2 sequences are SGHRS and YFSETQ. V was trimmed by 3 bases and J by 4 bases, leaving 10 bases between them. The CDR3 DNA reads as TGCGCCAGCAGCTCTGACGTAGCCACTGAAGCTTTCTTT. Translated, it gives CASSSDVATEAFF. The variable domain in full, completed from reference TRBV5-1 and TRBJ1-1, reads KAGVTQTPRYLIKTRGQQVTLSCSPISGHRSVSWYQQTPGQGLQFLFEYFSETQRNKGNFPGRFSGRQFSNSRSEMNVSTLELGDSALYLCASSSDVATEAFFGQGTRLTVV.

The V gene is TRBV28, the J gene TRBJ2-7; TRBD1 aligns across 10 bases. J gave up 3 bases and V 6 bases, and 5 bases lay outside the gene matches. This CDR3 has 14 amino acids. Germline assignment: CDR1 MDHEN and CDR2 SYDVKM. For the CDR3, the DNA is TGTGCCAGCAGCTCCGGGACAGGGGTCTACGAGCAGTACTTC. Its protein product is CASSSGTGVYEQYF. Full variable domain (remainder filled in from reference TRBV28 and TRBJ2-7): DVKVTQSSRYLVKRTGEKVFLECVQDMDHENMFWYRQDPGLGLRLIYFSYDVKMKEKGDIPEGYSVSREKKERFSLILESASTNQTSMYLCASSSGTGVYEQYFGPGTRLTVT.